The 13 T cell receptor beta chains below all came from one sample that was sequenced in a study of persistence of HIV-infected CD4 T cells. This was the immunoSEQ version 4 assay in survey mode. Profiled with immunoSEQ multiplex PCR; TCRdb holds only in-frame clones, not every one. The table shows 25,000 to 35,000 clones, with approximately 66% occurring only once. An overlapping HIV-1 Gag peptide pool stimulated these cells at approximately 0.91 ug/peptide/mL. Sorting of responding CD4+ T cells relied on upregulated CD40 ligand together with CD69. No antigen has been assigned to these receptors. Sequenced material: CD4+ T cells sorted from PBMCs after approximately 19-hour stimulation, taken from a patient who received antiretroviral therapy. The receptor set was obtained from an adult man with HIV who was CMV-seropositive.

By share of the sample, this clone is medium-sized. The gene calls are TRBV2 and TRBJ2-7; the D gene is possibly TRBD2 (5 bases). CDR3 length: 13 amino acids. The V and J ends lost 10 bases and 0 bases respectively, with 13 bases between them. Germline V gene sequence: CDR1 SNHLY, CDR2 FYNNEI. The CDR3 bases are TGTGCCACCCACACTGGACTCTCCTACGAGCAGTACTTC. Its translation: CATHTGLSYEQYF.

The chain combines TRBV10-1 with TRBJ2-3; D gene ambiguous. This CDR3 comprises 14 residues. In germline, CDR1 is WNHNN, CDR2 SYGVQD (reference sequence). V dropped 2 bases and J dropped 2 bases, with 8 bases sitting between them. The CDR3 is CASSEGITTDTQYF. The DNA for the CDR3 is TGCGCCAGCAGTGAGGGGATTACCACAGATACGCAGTATTTT.

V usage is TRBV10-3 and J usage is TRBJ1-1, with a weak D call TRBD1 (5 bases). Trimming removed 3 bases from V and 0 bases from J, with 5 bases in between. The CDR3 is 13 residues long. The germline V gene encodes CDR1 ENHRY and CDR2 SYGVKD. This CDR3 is CAISEQVNTEAFF. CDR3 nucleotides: TGTGCCATCAGTGAACAGGTGAACACTGAAGCTTTCTTT.

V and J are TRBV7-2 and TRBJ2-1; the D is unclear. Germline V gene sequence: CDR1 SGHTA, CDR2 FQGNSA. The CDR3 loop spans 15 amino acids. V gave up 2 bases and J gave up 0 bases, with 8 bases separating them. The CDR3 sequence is CASSLTDRSYNEQFF. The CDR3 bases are TGTGCCAGCAGCTTAACGGATCGCTCCTACAATGAGCAGTTCTTC.

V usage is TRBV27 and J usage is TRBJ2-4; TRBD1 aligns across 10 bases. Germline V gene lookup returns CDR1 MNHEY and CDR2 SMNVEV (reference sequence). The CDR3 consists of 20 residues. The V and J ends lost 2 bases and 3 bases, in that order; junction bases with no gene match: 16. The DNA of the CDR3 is TGTGCCAGCAGTTTAAATACGGGACAGGGGATGGGATTAGGCAAAAACATTCAGTACTTC. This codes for CASSLNTGQGMGLGKNIQYF.

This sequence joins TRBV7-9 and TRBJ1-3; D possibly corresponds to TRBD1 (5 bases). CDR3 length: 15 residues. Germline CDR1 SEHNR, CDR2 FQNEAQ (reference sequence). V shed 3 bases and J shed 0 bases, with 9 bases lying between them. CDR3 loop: CASSLGDLSGNTIYF. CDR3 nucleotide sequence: TGTGCCAGCAGCTTGGGGGACCTCTCTGGAAACACCATATATTTT.

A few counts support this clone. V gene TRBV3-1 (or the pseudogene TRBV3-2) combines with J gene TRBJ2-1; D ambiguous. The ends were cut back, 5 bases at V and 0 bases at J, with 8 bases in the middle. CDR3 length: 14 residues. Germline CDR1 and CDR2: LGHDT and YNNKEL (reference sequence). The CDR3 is CASSATSSYNEQFF. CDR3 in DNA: TGTGCCAGCAGCGCGACGAGCTCCTACAATGAGCAGTTCTTC.

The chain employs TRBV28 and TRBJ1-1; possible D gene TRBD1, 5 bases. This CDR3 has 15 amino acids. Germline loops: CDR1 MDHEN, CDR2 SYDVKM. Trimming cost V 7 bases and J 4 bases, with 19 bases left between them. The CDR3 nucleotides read TGTGCCAGCATCTCTGGGGGGGTAGGAGGCACTGAAGCTTTCTTT. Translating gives CASISGGVGGTEAFF.

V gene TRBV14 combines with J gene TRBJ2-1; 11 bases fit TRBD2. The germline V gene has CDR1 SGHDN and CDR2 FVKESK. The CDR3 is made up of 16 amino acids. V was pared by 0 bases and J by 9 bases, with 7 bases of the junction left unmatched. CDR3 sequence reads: CASSQDTLAGGVEQFF. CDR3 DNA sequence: TGTGCCAGCAGCCAAGATACCCTAGCGGGGGGTGTTGAGCAGTTCTTC.

The CDR3 sequence is CASSFPTSGGSSYEQYF. The CDR3 DNA sequence: TGTGCCAGCAGTTTTCCGACTAGCGGGGGAAGCTCCTACGAGCAGTACTTC. The chain has TRBV28 and TRBJ2-7, with TRBD2 matching over 12 bases. The V gene end was trimmed by 3 bases and the J gene end by 0 bases; junction bases not matched to a gene: 6. Per the germline V gene, CDR1 is MDHEN and CDR2 is SYDVKM. This CDR3 is 17 amino acids long.

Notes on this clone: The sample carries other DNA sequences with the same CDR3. CDR3 DNA sequence: TGCGCCAGCAGCTTGGAGGGTAACAGGGGCGATGGCTACACCTTC. Protein sequence: CASSLEGNRGDGYTF. This chain uses TRBV5-1 with TRBJ1-2; 7 nucleotides match TRBD1. V lost 0 bases, J lost 6 bases, and 8 bases stayed unmatched. Germline V lookup: CDR1 SGHRS, CDR2 YFSETQ. This CDR3 contains 15 residues.

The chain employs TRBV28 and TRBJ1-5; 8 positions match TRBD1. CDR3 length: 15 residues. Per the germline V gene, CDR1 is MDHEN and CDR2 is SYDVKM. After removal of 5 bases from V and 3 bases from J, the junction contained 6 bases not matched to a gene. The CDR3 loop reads CASSQAGGVNQPQHF. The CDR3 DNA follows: TGTGCCAGCAGTCAGGCAGGGGGCGTCAATCAGCCCCAGCATTTT.

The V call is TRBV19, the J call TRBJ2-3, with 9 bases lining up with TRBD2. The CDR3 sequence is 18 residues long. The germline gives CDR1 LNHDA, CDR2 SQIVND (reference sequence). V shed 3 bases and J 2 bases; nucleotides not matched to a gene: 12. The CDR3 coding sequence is TGTGCCAGTAGTATTAAAGCGGGGGGCTCGGGGCCCACAGATACGCAGTATTTT. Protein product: CASSIKAGGSGPTDTQYF.